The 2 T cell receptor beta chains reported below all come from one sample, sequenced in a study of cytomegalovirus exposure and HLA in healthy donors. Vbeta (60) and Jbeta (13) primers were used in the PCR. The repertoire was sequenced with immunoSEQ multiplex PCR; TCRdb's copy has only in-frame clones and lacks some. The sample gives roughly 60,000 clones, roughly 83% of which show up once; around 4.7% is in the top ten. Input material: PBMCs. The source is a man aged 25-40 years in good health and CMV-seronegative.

CDR3 sequence reads: CASSPGTSGISYNEQFF. DNA for the CDR3: TGCGCCAGCAGCCCGGGGACTAGCGGTATTTCCTACAATGAGCAGTTCTTC. The rearrangement links TRBV5-1 to TRBJ2-1; 11 nucleotides agree with TRBD2. Germline values: CDR1 SGHRS, CDR2 YFSETQ. With 4 bases clipped from V and 1 base from J, the junction kept 7 bases outside the gene matches. CDR3 length: 17 residues.

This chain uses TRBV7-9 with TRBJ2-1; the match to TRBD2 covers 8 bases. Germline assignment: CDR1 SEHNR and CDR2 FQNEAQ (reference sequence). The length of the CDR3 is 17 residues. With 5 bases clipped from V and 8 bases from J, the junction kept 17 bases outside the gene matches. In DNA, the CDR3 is TGTGCCAGCAGCCCTCAAACCGGGACTAGTCGCTCCCATGAGCAGTTCTTC. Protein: CASSPQTGTSRSHEQFF.